This T cell receptor beta chain was sequenced for a study of PD-1 blockade in classical Hodgkin lymphoma (dated by TCRdb to 2020 to 2021). Looking at the study overall: Nivolumab dosing was 3 mg/kg intravenously every 2 weeks, continuing until either disease progression or unacceptable toxicity. To define a peripheral blood immune signature of response to PD-1 blockade in classical Hodgkin lymphoma, the study combined TCR beta sequencing with CyTOF. What the work shows at the level of the full study, not this receptor alone: Among trial patients, those achieving complete response had baseline diversity similar to that of newly diagnosed patients, while diversity was significantly lower in partial responders and progressors. CD4+ but not CD8+ TCR diversity rose significantly by C4D1 (p=0.0027 vs p=0.16), most apparent in complete responders (p=0.02). Lower diversity was observed in patients in whom nivolumab was started less than 1 year after ASCT, and these patients were excluded from later analyses so that confounding by immune reconstitution would be avoided. The study was limited to a single clinical trial cohort, and causes of repertoire differences, possibly disease activity or prior therapy, remained undefined. Baseline TCR diversity was reported to be lower in newly diagnosed patients than in healthy donors, and even lower in relapsed/refractory patients.

On this clone itself: What this receptor recognizes is not known. No base quality information exists; no much larger clone differs at one position.

Trimming costs V 5 bases and J 3 bases, and their ends lie 15 bases apart. From cysteine to phenylalanine, the CDR3 is 14 amino acids long. Just the 42-base CDR3 DNA is kept, in frame starting at base 1. Reading the germline V gene (reference sequence) gives CDR1 GTSNPN and CDR2 SVGIG. What the time point label conveys for this sample: cycle 2 day 1 (C2D1) of nivolumab. Every trial patient had relapsed after autologous stem cell transplantation, and cohorts A, B and C differed in prior brentuximab vedotin exposure. The trial cohort included 56 patients with relapsed/refractory classical Hodgkin lymphoma, and each patient had a best overall response of complete response, partial response or progressive disease. Single-agent nivolumab was administered to trial patients in the multi-cohort phase II CheckMate 205 trial. Best overall response was determined by an independent review committee according to the 2007 International Working Group response criteria. Trial PBMCs were obtained immediately prior to nivolumab initiation (C1D1) and on therapy at cycle 2 day 1 and cycle 4 day 1. After peripheral blood was drawn into 8 mL Vacutainer Cell Preparation Tubes, PBMCs were isolated by centrifugation and then cryopreserved.

Genomic DNA was isolated using the Qiagen DNeasy kit from unsorted PBMCs as well as from negatively selected CD4+ and CD8+ fractions. TCR beta CDR3 regions were subjected to amplification by immunoSEQ multiplex PCR with primers that anneal to V and J segments. Amplification bias was minimized using a synthetic immune receptor repertoire, and residual bias was removed computationally after sequencing. The original pipeline was this. Repertoire diversity was quantified as the Shannon entropy index using custom Python scripts. Unsorted, CD4+ and CD8+ repertoires were analyzed separately, except in combined analyses where CD4+ and CD8+ sequences were merged in silico. Clonal expansion was defined as a frequency increase of at least 2-fold after treatment compared with C1D1, and clones undetected at baseline were assigned a pseudocount of 0.5. Clones with 0 or 1 copy at C1D1 were classified as singleton clones, and clones with 2 or more copies were classified as non-singleton clones. By matching protein sequences in sorted samples from the same patient, clones expanded in unsorted samples were annotated as CD4+, CD8+ or unknown. Wilcoxon tests were applied to paired samples to test diversity changes from C1D1 to C4D1. Held by TCRdb, this immuneACCESS table contains in-frame sequences only and omits some clones. Under half of the omission traces to an unresolved V gene where checked; the cause of the rest is unknown. That table gives V, J and clone size, and the DNA gave D and trimming. The sample table holds approximately 150,000 clones, of which about 81% were seen once. The ten largest account for 7.5% to 9.5% of the sample.

Here the sequenced sample was peripheral blood mononuclear cells (PBMCs), taken before the second cycle of nivolumab. The sequence was obtained from a human donor with classical Hodgkin lymphoma. The V and J segments used are TRBV30 and TRBJ2-3, and TRBD2 may be the D gene, going by 5 matching bases. This receptor has the CDR3 CAWERPPETDTQYF. The DNA sequence is given as TGTGCCTGGGAGCGGCCACCTGAGACAGATACGCAGTATTTT.